This TCR beta chain was recovered during a study of cytomegalovirus exposure and HLA in healthy donors. Regarding this clone: Its target is not known.

This CDR3 region has 14 residues. Germline V CDR1 and CDR2: KGHSH, LQKENI. Trimming removed 2 bases from V and 10 bases from J; junction bases left unmatched: 9. Broader study findings: As a later analysis showed, several of the most significant clusters appeared to be linked to common viral pathogens. Later analysis reportedly placed an Asian-associated ancestry cluster below the roughly 680-donor mean in N-insertions.

Primers: 60 Vbeta forward and 13 Jbeta reverse. Produced via immunoSEQ multiplex PCR; TCRdb's table is partial and in-frame only. The data contain 200,000 or so clones, around 80% of them singletons. This sequence was found in a man aged 18 to 29 in good health and CMV-seronegative. The source material was PBMCs. The chain links TRBV18 to TRBJ1-1; 8 bases are shared with TRBD1. CDR3 in amino acids: CASSPAIGQGRAFF. The CDR3 coding sequence is TGTGCCAGCTCACCAGCTATAGGACAGGGCCGAGCTTTCTTT.